This T cell receptor (beta chain) was identified during a study of T-cell reconstitution after alpha-beta-depleted transplantation in children. TCRbeta library preparation incorporated unique molecular identifiers. Each CDR3 protein is one row after TCRdb ran MiXCR on the PCR reads. Of approximately 400,000 distinct CDR3 sequences in the sample, approximately 11% were seen once. Details on this clonotype: This CDR3 fails to terminate in the conserved phenylalanine or tryptophan, so it likely reflects a read error.

Germline loops: CDR1 DFQATT, CDR2 SNEGSKA (reference sequence). This CDR3 contains 13 residues. Trimming stripped 6 bases from V and 8 bases from J, with 19 bases between. V and J are TRBV20-1 and TRBJ1-2; D call uncertain. The material sequenced was PBMCs from the stem cell graft donor, taken from the stem cell graft. This clonotype was sampled from a human donor who donated a stem cell graft to a child with acute myeloid leukemia. CDR3 sequence reads: CSALYKALRGYTL. The CDR3 DNA reads as TGCAGTGCCCTCTACAAGGCGTTGCGGGGCTACACCTTG.